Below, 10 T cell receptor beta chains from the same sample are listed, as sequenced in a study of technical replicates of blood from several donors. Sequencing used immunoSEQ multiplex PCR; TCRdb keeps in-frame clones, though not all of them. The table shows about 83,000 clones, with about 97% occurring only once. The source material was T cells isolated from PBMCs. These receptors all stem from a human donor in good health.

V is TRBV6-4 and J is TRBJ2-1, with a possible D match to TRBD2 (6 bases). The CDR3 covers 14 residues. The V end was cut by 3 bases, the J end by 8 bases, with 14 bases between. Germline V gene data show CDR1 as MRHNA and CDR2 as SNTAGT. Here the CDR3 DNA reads TGTGCCAGCAGTGAAGCAGCGGGCCCGTATGAGCAGTTCTTC. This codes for CASSEAAGPYEQFF.

The CDR3 loop reads CASSEGLAEIYNEQFF. The CDR3, as DNA: TGTGCCAGCAGTGAGGGACTAGCGGAGATCTACAATGAGCAGTTCTTC. The rearrangement joins TRBV6-1 to TRBJ2-1; TRBD2 aligns across 11 bases. CDR1 is MNHNS and CDR2 is SASEGT in the germline V gene. The CDR3 consists of 16 residues. V gave up 3 bases and J gave up 3 bases; unmatched junction bases: 4.

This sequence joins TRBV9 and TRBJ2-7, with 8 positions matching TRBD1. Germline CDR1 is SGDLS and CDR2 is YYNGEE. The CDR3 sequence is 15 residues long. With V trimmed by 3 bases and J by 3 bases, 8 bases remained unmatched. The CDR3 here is CASSGGQDYGYEQYF. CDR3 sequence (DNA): TGTGCCAGCAGCGGGGGACAGGACTACGGCTACGAGCAGTACTTC.

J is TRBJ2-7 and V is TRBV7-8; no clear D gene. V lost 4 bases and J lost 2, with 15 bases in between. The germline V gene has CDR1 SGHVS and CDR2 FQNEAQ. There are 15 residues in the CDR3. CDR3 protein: CASSSAVGVAYEQYF. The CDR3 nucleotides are TGTGCCAGCAGCTCGGCGGTCGGAGTGGCCTACGAGCAGTACTTC. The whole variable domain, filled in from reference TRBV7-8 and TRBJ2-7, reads GAGVSQSPRYKVAKRGQDVALRCDPISGHVSLFWYQQALGQGPEFLTYFQNEAQLDKSGLPSDRFFAERPEGSVSTLKIQRTQQEDSAVYLCASSSAVGVAYEQYFGPGTRLTVT.

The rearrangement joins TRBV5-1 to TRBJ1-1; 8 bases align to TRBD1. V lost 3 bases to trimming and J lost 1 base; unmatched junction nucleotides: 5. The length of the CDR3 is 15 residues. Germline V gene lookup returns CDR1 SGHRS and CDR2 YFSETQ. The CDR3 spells CASSSDRGKNTEAFF. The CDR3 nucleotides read TGCGCCAGCAGCTCTGACAGGGGAAAGAACACTGAAGCTTTCTTT.

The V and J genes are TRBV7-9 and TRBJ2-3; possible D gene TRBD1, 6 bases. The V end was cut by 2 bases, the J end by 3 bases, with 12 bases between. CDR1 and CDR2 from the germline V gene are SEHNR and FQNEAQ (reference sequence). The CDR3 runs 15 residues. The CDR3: CASSLSGGRTDTQYF. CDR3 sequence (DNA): TGTGCCAGCAGCTTAAGTGGGGGCCGGACAGATACGCAGTATTTT.

The CDR3 region has the DNA TGTGCCAGTAGTATACAGGAGGGAGAGACCCAGTACTTC. It codes for CASSIQEGETQYF. The gene calls are TRBV19 and TRBJ2-5; D is perhaps TRBD2 (6 bases). CDR3 length equals 13 residues. The germline V gene encodes CDR1 LNHDA and CDR2 SQIVND (reference sequence). V was pared by 2 bases and J by 4 bases, with 8 bases between.

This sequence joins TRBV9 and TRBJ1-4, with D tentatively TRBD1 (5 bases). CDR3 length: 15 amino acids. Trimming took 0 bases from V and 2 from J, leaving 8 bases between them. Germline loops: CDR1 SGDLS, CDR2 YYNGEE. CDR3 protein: CASSVEDTTNEKLFF. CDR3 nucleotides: TGTGCCAGCAGCGTAGAGGACACGACTAATGAAAAACTGTTTTTT.

DNA for the CDR3: TGTGCCTGGAGTTCCGGGACATACTCCTACGAGCAGTACTTC. This sequence encodes CAWSSGTYSYEQYF. The chain uses TRBV30 and TRBJ2-7; D is possibly TRBD1 (6 bases). The CDR3 spans 14 residues. Germline assignment: CDR1 GTSNPN and CDR2 SVGIG (reference sequence). Deletions cut 2 bases from V and 0 bases from J, with 11 bases between.

The CDR3 spells CASSLTGTGNYEQYF. CDR3 nucleotide sequence: TGCGCCAGCAGCCTCACCGGGACAGGGAACTACGAGCAGTACTTC. The chain couples TRBV5-1 to TRBJ2-7, with 9 bases fitting TRBD1. Trimming removed 4 bases from V and 3 bases from J; junction bases left unmatched: 8. CDR1 is SGHRS, CDR2 YFSETQ, per germline. The CDR3 contains 15 residues. The variable domain in full, with the rest retrieved from reference TRBV5-1 and TRBJ2-7, is KAGVTQTPRYLIKTRGQQVTLSCSPISGHRSVSWYQQTPGQGLQFLFEYFSETQRNKGNFPGRFSGRQFSNSRSEMNVSTLELGDSALYLCASSLTGTGNYEQYFGPGTRLTVT.